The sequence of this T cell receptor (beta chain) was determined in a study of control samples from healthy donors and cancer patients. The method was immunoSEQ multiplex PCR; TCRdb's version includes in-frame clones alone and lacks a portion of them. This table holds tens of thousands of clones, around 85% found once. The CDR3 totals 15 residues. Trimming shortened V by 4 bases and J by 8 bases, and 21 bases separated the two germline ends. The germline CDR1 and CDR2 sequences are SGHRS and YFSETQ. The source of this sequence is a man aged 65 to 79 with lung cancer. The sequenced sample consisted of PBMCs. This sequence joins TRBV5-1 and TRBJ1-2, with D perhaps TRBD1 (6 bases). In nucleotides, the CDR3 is TGCGCCAGCAGCCCACAATTACAGGGCGGAAAAGGCTACACCTTC. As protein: CASSPQLQGGKGYTF.